The next 24 T cell receptor beta chains were all read from a single sample in a study of cytomegalovirus exposure and HLA in healthy donors. Primers: 60 Vbeta forward and 13 Jbeta reverse. Clones were sequenced by immunoSEQ multiplex PCR, and TCRdb holds only the in-frame ones, with some missing. This sample has 200,000 to 250,000 clones, with 75% to 90% found just once. The specimen was PBMCs. All receptors come from a woman in her thirties or forties in good health and CMV-seronegative.

This clone is a singleton in its sample. V and J are TRBV5-1 and TRBJ1-4, with 8 bases fitting TRBD1. The CDR3 spans 18 residues. Germline V lookup: CDR1 SGHRS, CDR2 YFSETQ. V lost 0 bases and J lost 3; bases outside the gene matches: 10. The CDR3 nucleotides are TGCGCCAGCAGCTTGGGGACAGGGTTTTCGGGAGCTAATGAAAAACTGTTTTTT. Translating gives CASSLGTGFSGANEKLFF.

The V and J genes are TRBV9 and TRBJ2-2, with 7 bases matching TRBD1. This CDR3 comprises 17 residues. The germline CDR1 and CDR2 sequences are SGDLS and YYNGEE. With 0 bases clipped from V and 2 bases from J, the junction kept 7 bases outside the gene matches. CDR3 residues: CASSVGRGGLNTGELFF. CDR3 coding DNA: TGTGCCAGCAGCGTAGGAAGAGGGGGCCTTAACACCGGGGAGCTGTTTTTT. The full variable domain, rest sourced from reference TRBV9 and TRBJ2-2, is DSGVTQTPKHLITATGQRVTLRCSPRSGDLSVYWYQQSLDQGLQFLIQYYNGEERAKGNILERFSAQQFPDLHSELNLSSLELGDSALYFCASSVGRGGLNTGELFFGEGSRLTVL.

This chain links TRBV4-1 with TRBJ2-1; perhaps TRBD2 as D (6 bases). In germline, CDR1 is MGHRA, CDR2 YSYEKL. There are 12 residues in the CDR3. Between the trimmed V and J ends, which lost 1 base and 14 bases, there was a span of 12 bases. The DNA of the CDR3 is TGCGCCAGCAGCCAAGTACCGGGAGTAGAGTTCTTC. Translation gives CASSQVPGVEFF.

This chain connects TRBV11-2 to TRBJ2-7; D may be TRBD2 (6 bases). The CDR3 extends over 14 amino acids. The ends were cut back, 4 bases at V and 12 bases at J, with 22 bases in the middle. Germline CDR1 is SGHAT and CDR2 is FQNNGV. In DNA, the CDR3 is TGTGCCAGCAGCTCCATGCGGGGAATAATGGCTCCGTACTTC. Encoded protein: CASSSMRGIMAPYF. Full variable domain (missing parts from reference TRBV11-2 and TRBJ2-7): EAGVAQSPRYKIIEKRQSVAFWCNPISGHATLYWYQQILGQGPKLLIQFQNNGVVDDSQLPKDRFSAERLKGVDSTLKIQPAKLEDSAVYLCASSSMRGIMAPYFGPGTRLTVT.

As DNA, the CDR3 is TGTGCCAGCAGTTTCTCCGGGACAGTTAATGAAAAACTGTTTTTT. This sequence encodes CASSFSGTVNEKLFF. The V gene is TRBV28, the J gene TRBJ1-4; 7 bases are a match to TRBD1. Losses at the gene ends were 3 bases for V and 4 bases for J; bases not matched to a gene: 5. The CDR3 covers 15 residues. Germline loops: CDR1 MDHEN, CDR2 SYDVKM.

As concerns this clone: This specimen includes other DNA sequences encoding the same CDR3. V usage is TRBV19 and J usage is TRBJ1-1, with D possibly TRBD1 on 6 matching bases. V lost 1 base and J 5 bases, leaving 11 bases between the germline ends. Germline-derived CDR1 and CDR2 are LNHDA and SQIVND (reference sequence). CDR3 length: 14 residues. The CDR3 DNA sequence: TGTGCCAGTAGTATAGGGGGGGGGCGGACTGAAGCTTTCTTT. It yields the protein CASSIGGGRTEAFF.

J is TRBJ1-1 and V is TRBV11-2; 7 bases fit TRBD1. The trim removed 7 bases at V and 4 bases at J, leaving 6 bases unmatched. CDR1 and CDR2 (germline): SGHAT, FQNNGV. The CDR3 runs to 13 residues. Here the CDR3 reads CASTQTGFTEAFF. Written as DNA, the CDR3 is TGTGCCAGCACCCAGACAGGGTTCACTGAAGCTTTCTTT.

This clone has a handful of counts. The rearrangement uses TRBV27 and TRBJ2-2; D perhaps matches TRBD1 (6 bases). The CDR3 loop spans 14 amino acids. V lost 6 bases and J 6 bases, leaving 14 bases between the germline ends. Germline-derived CDR1 and CDR2 are MNHEY and SMNVEV (reference sequence). CDR3 amino acids: CASRLDRLSGELFF. CDR3 DNA sequence: TGTGCCAGCAGGTTAGACAGGCTCTCCGGGGAGCTGTTTTTT.

This sequence joins TRBV6-5 and TRBJ2-7; 12 nucleotides align to TRBD2. Germline CDR1 MNHEY, CDR2 SVGAGI. The CDR3 extends over 15 amino acids. V lost 0 bases, J lost 3 bases, and 0 bases stayed unmatched. In DNA form, the CDR3 reads TGTGCCAGCAGTTACTCGACTAGCGGGAGCTACGAGCAGTACTTC. Translation gives CASSYSTSGSYEQYF.

This clone is a singleton in its sample. The CDR3 DNA reads as TGTGCCAGTAGCTGGGGGGACGGGACTAATGAAAAACTGTTTTTT. Translated, it gives CASSWGDGTNEKLFF. The gene calls are TRBV19 and TRBJ1-4; D possibly corresponds to TRBD1 (5 bases). The CDR3 extends over 15 amino acids. With 6 bases removed from V and 2 bases from J, the gap between germline ends came to 13 bases. Germline loops: CDR1 LNHDA, CDR2 SQIVND (reference sequence).

The chain has TRBV28 and TRBJ2-3, with 7 nucleotides matching TRBD1. V dropped 2 bases and J dropped 7; count of bases not matched to a gene: 3. Germline CDR1 MDHEN, CDR2 SYDVKM. The CDR3 totals 13 residues. CDR3 bases: TGTGCCAGCAGTTTAGGGACAGATAATACGCAGTATTTT. Amino acid sequence: CASSLGTDNTQYF.

On this clone itself: One end of the junction does not line up with germline, which may come from a read error. The rearrangement links TRBV7-9 to TRBJ1-4, with D unclear. The CDR3 has 12 amino acids. Germline loops: CDR1 SEHNR, CDR2 FQNEAQ (reference sequence). CDR3: CSSNSPNEKLFF. CDR3 sequence (DNA): TGTTCCAGTAATTCCCCTAATGAAAAACTGTTTTTT.

The V call is TRBV10-3, the J call TRBJ2-7; 7 bases are shared with TRBD2. The CDR3 has 16 amino acids. After removal of 6 bases from V and 2 bases from J, the junction contained 13 bases not matched to a gene. Germline lookup yields CDR1 ENHRY and CDR2 SYGVKD. CDR3 DNA sequence: TGTGCCATCAGGGCTAGCGGAGCGAATGGAGCCTACGAGCAGTACTTC. Translated: CAIRASGANGAYEQYF.

This sequence joins TRBV7-9 and TRBJ1-5; D uncertain. Trimming cost V 5 bases and J 0 bases, with 5 bases left between them. The CDR3 has 13 amino acids. Germline CDR1 SEHNR, CDR2 FQNEAQ (reference sequence). CDR3 nucleotides: TGTGCCAGCAGCCGCGATAGCAATCAGCCCCAGCATTTT. This codes for CASSRDSNQPQHF.

The chain has TRBV29-1 and TRBJ1-1; 9 bases align to TRBD1. Germline trimming cut 1 base from V and 7 bases from J; bases unmatched to any gene: 7. Germline V gives CDR1 SQVTM, CDR2 ANQGSEA. The CDR3 is 14 amino acids. The CDR3 DNA reads TGCAGCGTTGAAGTTCTGGACAGGGGACTTGAAGCTTTCTTT. Protein product: CSVEVLDRGLEAFF.

The chain has TRBV11-2 and TRBJ1-3; D is unresolved. The V gene lost 5 bases and the J gene lost 8 bases, with 19 bases spanning the gap. The CDR3 length is 15 residues. Germline V gene sequence: CDR1 SGHAT, CDR2 FQNNGV. CDR3 loop: CASSTHITAGDTIYF. The DNA for the CDR3 is TGTGCCAGCAGCACCCACATCACAGCGGGAGACACCATATATTTT.

The V gene is TRBV4-1, the J gene TRBJ2-1; TRBD2 agrees at 10 bases. V was clipped by 0 bases and J by 3 bases; unmatched bases: 8. The CDR3 runs 18 residues. Germline lookup yields CDR1 MGHRA and CDR2 YSYEKL. The CDR3 DNA reads as TGCGCCAGCAGCCAAGAAACCCCCCCTAGCGGGAGCTACAATGAGCAGTTCTTC. It specifies CASSQETPPSGSYNEQFF.

The table lists this clone with a count of one. The rearrangement uses TRBV9 and TRBJ2-7; 7 bases match TRBD1. Germline V CDR1 and CDR2: SGDLS, YYNGEE. V dropped 2 bases and J dropped 0; count of bases not matched to a gene: 5. The CDR3 is 15 residues long. In nucleotides, the CDR3 is TGTGCCAGCAGCGTTGGGACAGCTCCCTCCTACGAGCAGTACTTC. Protein product: CASSVGTAPSYEQYF.

V usage is TRBV7-6 and J usage is TRBJ2-7; maybe TRBD2 (6 bases). Per germline, CDR1 SGHVS and CDR2 FNYEAQ. Trimming left V 1 base short and J 5 bases short, with 12 bases between. This CDR3 contains 14 residues. The CDR3 loop is CASSLDVGGDEQYF. CDR3 DNA sequence: TGTGCCAGCAGCTTAGACGTAGGCGGGGACGAGCAGTACTTC.

V usage is TRBV18 and J usage is TRBJ1-5; possible D gene TRBD1, 5 bases. The CDR3 has 14 residues. Per the germline V gene, CDR1 is KGHSH and CDR2 is LQKENI. The V end was cut by 0 bases, the J end by 5 bases, with 8 bases between. The CDR3 region is CASSPPGPDQPQHF. In nucleotides, the CDR3 is TGTGCCAGCTCACCACCGGGGCCTGATCAGCCCCAGCATTTT.

The chain is built from TRBV27 and TRBJ2-3, with a possible D match to TRBD2 (5 bases). The CDR3 has 15 residues. Germline-derived CDR1 and CDR2 are MNHEY and SMNVEV (reference sequence). V was pared by 6 bases and J by 2 bases, with 15 bases between. CDR3: CASRKRVGYTDTQYF. The CDR3 bases are TGTGCCAGCAGAAAGAGGGTGGGCTACACAGATACGCAGTATTTT.

The chain uses TRBV4-1 and TRBJ1-2; 9 bases match TRBD1. Looked up from germline, CDR1 is MGHRA and CDR2 is YSYEKL. V gave up 2 bases and J gave up 6 bases; unmatched junction bases: 7. The CDR3 is made up of 15 amino acids. CDR3 nucleotide sequence: TGCGCCAGCAGCCAACCGGGACAGGGTACACATGGCTACACCTTC. Its translation is CASSQPGQGTHGYTF.

The chain carries TRBV6-5 and TRBJ2-5, with 9 bases that match TRBD1. The end of the DNA aligns better with TRBJ2-7, so the J call may be wrong. CDR1 is MNHEY and CDR2 is SVGAGI in the germline V gene. This CDR3 has 14 residues. CDR3 nucleotides: TGTGCCAGCAGAACCGGACAGGGGCGCGACGAGCAGTACTTC. This codes for CASRTGQGRDEQYF.

This chain joins TRBV28 and TRBJ2-5, with TRBD2 identical over 7 bases. The J call may be mistaken, given a closer DNA end match to TRBJ2-7. In germline, CDR1 is MDHEN, CDR2 SYDVKM. This CDR3 is 13 amino acids long. For the CDR3, the DNA is TGTGCCAGCAGTGGGGGGGACGGCTACGAGCAGTACTTC. This translates into CASSGGDGYEQYF.